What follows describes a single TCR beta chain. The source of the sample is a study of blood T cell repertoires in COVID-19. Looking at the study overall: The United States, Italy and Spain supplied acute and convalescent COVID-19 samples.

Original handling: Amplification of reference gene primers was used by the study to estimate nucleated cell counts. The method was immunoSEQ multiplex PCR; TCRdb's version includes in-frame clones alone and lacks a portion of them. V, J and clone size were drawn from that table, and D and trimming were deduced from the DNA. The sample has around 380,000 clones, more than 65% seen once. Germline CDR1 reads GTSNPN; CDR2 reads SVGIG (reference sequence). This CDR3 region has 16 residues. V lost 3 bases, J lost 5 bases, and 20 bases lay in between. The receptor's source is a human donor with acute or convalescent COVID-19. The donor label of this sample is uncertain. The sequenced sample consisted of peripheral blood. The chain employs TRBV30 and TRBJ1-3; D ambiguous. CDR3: CAWSAGRLGSRNTIYF. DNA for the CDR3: TGTGCCTGGAGCGCCGGCCGCTTGGGCTCCAGAAACACCATATATTTT.